This entry is about one T cell receptor beta chain. The entry originates in a study of blood T cell repertoires in COVID-19. Repertoires were generated with immunoSEQ multiplex PCR, while TCRdb's copy carries only in-frame clones and drops some. The sample carries around 250,000 clones, just under 90% recorded once. Germline V gene lookup returns CDR1 LGHDT and CDR2 YNNKEL (reference sequence). J lost 5 bases, V lost 7 bases, and 6 bases had no gene match. The CDR3 spans 14 residues. This sequence originates from a man aged 45-60 years who had been exposed to COVID-19. The source material was PBMCs or T cells enriched from blood (not recorded which). The rearrangement joins TRBV3-1 (or the pseudogene TRBV3-2) to TRBJ2-3, with TRBD2 matching 10 bases. The CDR3 sequence is CASNLAGVIDTQYF. The CDR3 bases are TGTGCCAGCAACCTAGCGGGAGTAATAGATACGCAGTATTTT.